These 31 T cell receptor beta chains originate from one sample sequenced in a study of blood T cell repertoires in COVID-19. Method: immunoSEQ multiplex PCR; TCRdb's copy keeps in-frame clones and lacks some. There are some 290,000 clones in the sample; around 87% occur only once, and about 3.6% lies in the top ten. Material for sequencing was peripheral blood. These receptors were collected from a man aged 18 to 35 with active or convalescent COVID-19.

The chain uses TRBV27 and TRBJ2-1; D possibly corresponds to TRBD1 (5 bases). CDR1 is MNHEY and CDR2 is SMNVEV in the germline V gene (reference sequence). This CDR3 is 13 amino acids long. V lost 5 bases, J lost 8 bases, and 13 bases lay in between. The CDR3 nucleotides read TGTGCCAGCAGTGGACGGTGGGGCGATGAGCAGTTCTTC. It is translated as CASSGRWGDEQFF.

This chain links TRBV3-1 (or the pseudogene TRBV3-2) with TRBJ1-4; D gene unclear. The CDR3 has 13 amino acids. Germline CDR1 and CDR2: LGHDT and YNNKEL (reference sequence). V was cut by 2 bases and J by 6 bases, with 7 bases left in between. CDR3 region: CASSQSGDEKLFF. DNA for the CDR3: TGTGCCAGCAGCCAATCCGGGGATGAAAAACTGTTTTTT.

The chain uses TRBV30 and TRBJ2-7, with a possible D match to TRBD1 (6 bases). Germline CDR1 reads GTSNPN; CDR2 reads SVGIG (reference sequence). Trimming took 5 bases from V and 0 from J, leaving 26 bases between them. There are 18 residues in the CDR3. In DNA, the CDR3 is TGTGCCTGGGGTCCGAGGGGGTCCGGGCAGGGGAACTCCTACGAGCAGTACTTC. Its translation: CAWGPRGSGQGNSYEQYF. The full variable domain, its missing parts supplied by reference TRBV30 and TRBJ2-7, is SQTIHQWPATLVQPVGSPLSLECTVEGTSNPNLYWYRQAAGRGLQLLFYSVGIGQISSEVPQNLSASRPQDRQFILSSKKLLLSDSGFYLCAWGPRGSGQGNSYEQYFGPGTRLTVT.

J is TRBJ2-3 and V is TRBV5-1; 9 nucleotides line up with TRBD1. This CDR3 is built from 14 residues. Per germline, CDR1 SGHRS and CDR2 YFSETQ. Trimming removed 5 bases from V and 2 bases from J; junction bases left unmatched: 3. CDR3 loop: CASSRTGDTDTQYF. CDR3 DNA: TGCGCCAGCAGTCGGACAGGGGACACAGATACGCAGTATTTT.

This clone was detected only a few times. The V gene is TRBV2, the J gene TRBJ1-5; 10 bases fit TRBD1. The J segment lost 2 bases and the V segment lost 3 bases, leaving 7 bases of the junction unmatched. CDR1 and CDR2 from the germline V gene are SNHLY and FYNNEI. The CDR3 loop spans 17 amino acids. CDR3 loop: CASSEWDRGGGNQPQHF. The CDR3 DNA follows: TGTGCCAGCAGTGAGTGGGACAGGGGTGGGGGCAATCAGCCCCAGCATTTT.

V usage is TRBV6-4 and J usage is TRBJ2-3; 12 bases are a match to TRBD2. From germline, CDR1 is MRHNA and CDR2 SNTAGT. Trimming took 0 bases from V and 4 from J; bases not matched to a gene: 5. The CDR3 is 17 residues long. As DNA, the CDR3 is TGTGCCAGCAGTGACTCGCCTAGCGGGGGGGCGTCAGATACGCAGTATTTT. Translated: CASSDSPSGGASDTQYF.

V is TRBV20-1 and J is TRBJ1-5, with 12 bases matching TRBD1. This CDR3 has 14 amino acids. V was clipped by 3 bases and J by 6 bases; unmatched bases: 3. Germline V CDR1 and CDR2: DFQATT, SNEGSKA (reference sequence). The CDR3 coding sequence is TGCAGTGCTAGTGGGACAGGGGGCATTCAGCCCCAGCATTTT. This encodes CSASGTGGIQPQHF.

J is TRBJ2-7 and V is TRBV25-1; 10 nucleotides match TRBD2. Germline V gene sequence: CDR1 MGHDK, CDR2 SYGVNS. CDR3 length equals 14 residues. The V and J ends lost 4 bases and 4 bases, in that order; junction bases with no gene match: 4. CDR3 protein: CASSGTSGVYEQYF. CDR3 in DNA: TGTGCCAGCAGTGGTACTAGCGGGGTGTACGAGCAGTACTTC.

The chain is built from TRBV25-1 and TRBJ2-7, with D tentatively TRBD2 (5 bases). The CDR3 totals 13 residues. V shed 3 bases and J shed 5 bases, with 11 bases lying between them. Germline V gene lookup returns CDR1 MGHDK and CDR2 SYGVNS. CDR3 bases: TGTGCCAGCAGTGAGGCGGGTTGGGACGAGCAGTACTTC. It translates to CASSEAGWDEQYF.

This clone showed up just once. V usage is TRBV5-1 and J usage is TRBJ2-5; 13 bases fit TRBD2. Trimming cost V 4 bases and J 0 bases; bases outside gene matches: 3. This CDR3 has 16 amino acids. Germline assignment: CDR1 SGHRS and CDR2 YFSETQ. CDR3 nucleotides: TGCGCCAGCAGCGAACTAGCGGGAGGGTACCAAGAGACCCAGTACTTC. Protein: CASSELAGGYQETQYF.

The chain links TRBV30 to TRBJ1-2; no clear D gene. CDR3 size: 9 residues. The germline V and J ends were trimmed by 5 bases and 6 bases, with 4 bases remaining between them. Per germline, CDR1 GTSNPN and CDR2 SVGIG (reference sequence). CDR3 DNA: TGTGCCTGGGCGGATGGCTACACCTTC. It yields the protein CAWADGYTF.

V is TRBV7-3 and J is TRBJ2-3, with 7 bases fitting TRBD2. Germline lookup yields CDR1 SGHTA and CDR2 FQGTGA. The CDR3 has 15 amino acids. V trimming: 2 bases; J trimming: 2 bases; junction bases outside the gene matches: 4. The CDR3 DNA reads as TGTGCCAGCAGCTTAGGGCTAGCGGACACAGATACGCAGTATTTT. Amino acids: CASSLGLADTDTQYF.

The CDR3: CASSQVTESSYEQYF. The CDR3 DNA reads as TGTGCCAGCAGCCAAGTTACCGAGAGCTCCTACGAGCAGTACTTC. The V gene is TRBV4-2, the J gene TRBJ2-7, with D unresolved. The CDR3 is 15 residues long. V shed 1 base and J shed 0 bases, with 10 bases lying between them. Germline V gene sequence: CDR1 LGHNA, CDR2 YNFKEQ.

This clone was counted only a few times. The chain is built from TRBV19 and TRBJ2-7; 7 positions agree with TRBD1. Germline lookup yields CDR1 LNHDA and CDR2 SQIVND (reference sequence). CDR3 length: 17 residues. Losses at the gene ends were 5 bases for V and 2 bases for J; bases not matched to a gene: 15. CDR3 region: CASSLNYGTAGPYEQYF. The DNA of the CDR3 is TGTGCCAGTAGTCTCAACTACGGGACAGCCGGGCCCTACGAGCAGTACTTC. The full variable domain, in which reference TRBV19 and TRBJ2-7 provide the parts outside the CDR3, is DGGITQSPKYLFRKEGQNVTLSCEQNLNHDAMYWYRQDPGQGLRLIYYSQIVNDFQKGDIAEGYSVSREKKESFPLTVTSAQKNPTAFYLCASSLNYGTAGPYEQYFGPGTRLTVT.

The J gene is TRBJ1-1, the V gene TRBV6-5; 8 bases map to TRBD1. Trimming took 6 bases from V and 8 from J; bases not matched to a gene: 5. This CDR3 comprises 12 residues. From germline, CDR1 is MNHEY and CDR2 SVGAGI. CDR3 bases: TGTGCCAGCAGGGTTCGACAGGGGGAAGCTTTCTTT. Encoded protein: CASRVRQGEAFF.

The chain uses TRBV19 and TRBJ2-7; TRBD2 aligns across 13 bases. Germline values: CDR1 LNHDA, CDR2 SQIVND (reference sequence). Trimming at V came to 5 bases and at J to 2 bases, leaving 3 bases not matched to a gene. CDR3 size: 15 residues. The CDR3 DNA reads as TGTGCCAGTAGTGGGGGACTAGCGGGGACCTACGAGCAGTACTTC. Translated: CASSGGLAGTYEQYF.

The rearrangement links TRBV5-1 to TRBJ2-3; 9 nucleotides line up with TRBD1. V was pared by 1 base and J by 3 bases, with 6 bases of the junction left unmatched. The CDR3 is 16 residues long. From germline, CDR1 is SGHRS and CDR2 YFSETQ. The DNA of the CDR3 is TGCGCCAGCAGCTTGTCCGGGACAGGGTGGACAGATACGCAGTATTTT. It encodes CASSLSGTGWTDTQYF. Supplemented by reference TRBV5-1 and TRBJ2-3, the full variable domain reads KAGVTQTPRYLIKTRGQQVTLSCSPISGHRSVSWYQQTPGQGLQFLFEYFSETQRNKGNFPGRFSGRQFSNSRSEMNVSTLELGDSALYLCASSLSGTGWTDTQYFGPGTRLTVL.

This clone was seen once. This rearrangement joins TRBV5-4 to TRBJ2-5; 8 bases line up with TRBD2. The CDR3 is 16 amino acids. Germline assignment: CDR1 SGHNT and CDR2 YYREEE (reference sequence). V lost 0 bases and J lost 5; bases outside the gene matches: 9. The CDR3 reads CASSLGAGPGGETQYF. The CDR3, as DNA: TGTGCCAGCAGCTTGGGGGCAGGACCGGGAGGGGAGACCCAGTACTTC.

J is TRBJ2-7 and V is TRBV12-3 or TRBV12-4; D is unresolved. CDR3 size: 13 residues. V gave up 5 bases and J gave up 2 bases, with 10 bases separating them. CDR3 sequence: CASSLNGAYEQYF. Written as DNA, the CDR3 is TGTGCCAGCAGTCTGAACGGAGCCTACGAGCAGTACTTC.

This sequence joins TRBV24-1 and TRBJ2-3; no definite D call. V was shortened by 2 bases and J by 3 bases, with 8 bases between the two germline ends. Germline loops: CDR1 KGHDR, CDR2 SFDVKD. The length of the CDR3 is 14 residues. The CDR3 region is CATSDSRWTDTQYF. For the CDR3, the DNA is TGTGCCACCAGTGATTCGCGTTGGACAGATACGCAGTATTTT.

The chain has TRBV7-3 and TRBJ2-1, with D tentatively TRBD2 (5 bases). Trimming took off 5 bases at V and 6 bases at J, with 11 bases between the two ends. The CDR3 sequence is 13 residues long. Germline V gene sequence: CDR1 SGHTA, CDR2 FQGTGA. The CDR3 region has the DNA TGTGCCAGCAGCGGCGCCGGAGGCAATGAGCAGTTCTTC. Amino acids: CASSGAGGNEQFF.

This chain connects TRBV10-3 to TRBJ2-3; 7 nucleotides agree with TRBD2. Germline V gene lookup returns CDR1 ENHRY and CDR2 SYGVKD. The J segment lost 8 bases and the V segment lost 0 bases, leaving 8 bases of the junction unmatched. The CDR3 is made up of 15 amino acids. CDR3 coding DNA: TGTGCCATCAGTGAGTCTGGCGGGAGCTCGGCTACGCAGTATTTT. It specifies CAISESGGSSATQYF.

The CDR3 region is CASSIDAGGEETQYF. Here the CDR3 DNA reads TGTGCCAGTAGTATAGATGCAGGGGGAGAAGAGACCCAGTACTTC. The rearrangement joins TRBV19 to TRBJ2-5; 7 bases match TRBD1. Germline trimming cut 0 bases from V and 3 bases from J; bases unmatched to any gene: 4. CDR1 and CDR2 (germline): LNHDA, SQIVND (reference sequence). The CDR3 covers 15 residues.

This chain joins TRBV2 and TRBJ2-1; 13 bases align to TRBD2. The trim removed 6 bases at V and 7 bases at J, leaving 15 bases unmatched. Germline V gene data show CDR1 as SNHLY and CDR2 as FYNNEI. CDR3 length equals 18 residues. For the CDR3, the DNA is TGTGCCAGCAGGGACGTTGCCGGGACTAGCGGGAAGGAGAATGAGCAGTTCTTC. This translates into CASRDVAGTSGKENEQFF. Based on the CDR3 plus reference TRBV2 and TRBJ2-1, the full variable domain is EPEVTQTPSHQVTQMGQEVILRCVPISNHLYFYWYRQILGQKVEFLVSFYNNEISEKSEIFDDQFSVERPDGSNFTLKIRSTKLEDSAMYFCASRDVAGTSGKENEQFFGPGTRLTVL.

The table lists this clone with a count of one. The chain is built from TRBV18 and TRBJ2-2, with 9 bases fitting TRBD2. With 6 bases clipped from V and 1 base from J, the junction kept 6 bases outside the gene matches. The CDR3 is made up of 16 amino acids. Germline loops: CDR1 KGHSH, CDR2 LQKENI. Here the CDR3 DNA reads TGTGCCAGCTCTCAGCTAGCGGGGAAGAACACCGGGGAGCTGTTTTTT. This encodes CASSQLAGKNTGELFF.

The CDR3 protein is CASSATGPTGANVLTF. In DNA, the CDR3 is TGTGCCAGTAGTGCGACAGGGCCAACCGGGGCCAACGTCCTGACTTTC. The chain combines TRBV19 with TRBJ2-6; 7 bases map to TRBD1. Trimming cost V 5 bases and J 4 bases; bases outside gene matches: 8. There are 16 residues in the CDR3. Germline V lookup: CDR1 LNHDA, CDR2 SQIVND (reference sequence).

The chain is built from TRBV6-6 and TRBJ2-5, with 7 bases lining up with TRBD2. Germline V gives CDR1 MNHNY, CDR2 SVGAGI (reference sequence). Losses at the gene ends were 7 bases for V and 5 bases for J; bases not matched to a gene: 13. The CDR3 is 15 amino acids. CDR3 protein: CASTDGGGLRETQYF. For the CDR3, the DNA is TGTGCCAGCACAGACGGGGGAGGGCTCAGGGAGACCCAGTACTTC.

The CDR3 DNA follows: TGTGCCAGCTCACCACCCGGGATAGGGAAGGATGGCTACACCTTC. Amino acid sequence: CASSPPGIGKDGYTF. J is TRBJ1-2 and V is TRBV18; D is undetermined. From germline, CDR1 is KGHSH and CDR2 LQKENI. The V gene lost 0 bases and the J gene lost 6 bases, with 14 bases spanning the gap. The CDR3 contains 15 residues.

This chain connects TRBV4-1 to TRBJ2-1, with D unresolved. CDR1 is MGHRA and CDR2 is YSYEKL in the germline V gene. This CDR3 has 13 residues. The V end was cut by 5 bases, the J end by 8 bases, with 13 bases between. The CDR3 DNA sequence: TGCGCCAGCAGCAACCCGACTCGGGATGAGCAGTTCTTC. Protein: CASSNPTRDEQFF.

In regard to this clone: Other nucleotide sequences from this sample produce the same CDR3. The J gene is TRBJ2-2, the V gene TRBV3-1 (or the pseudogene TRBV3-2); the D is unclear. CDR1 and CDR2 from the germline V gene are LGHDT and YNNKEL (reference sequence). There are 14 residues in the CDR3. The germline V and J ends were trimmed by 0 bases and 1 base, with 3 bases remaining between them. CDR3 residues: CASSQDQNTGELFF. The CDR3 DNA reads as TGTGCCAGCAGCCAAGACCAGAACACCGGGGAGCTGTTTTTT.

The chain is built from TRBV7-6 and TRBJ1-1; 8 nucleotides line up with TRBD1. Trimming at V came to 6 bases and at J to 8 bases, leaving 8 bases not matched to a gene. Germline assignment: CDR1 SGHVS and CDR2 FNYEAQ. The CDR3 consists of 13 residues. The CDR3 nucleotides are TGTGCCAGCAGGTTATCAGGGGGCGACGAAGCTTTCTTT. This encodes CASRLSGGDEAFF.